The source of this TCR beta chain is a study of T cell responses to AZD1222 COVID-19 vaccine. Study observations and caveats: Rises in breadth and depth of Spike-specific TCRs came after two AZD1222 doses. None of the repertoires were sampled until the peak T cell response had passed. The donor cohort was predominantly white British with a female majority, and clonal diversity may have been underestimated.

Worth noting for this clone: The antigen is undetermined.

This table comes from immunoSEQ multiplex PCR, and its TCRdb copy is limited to in-frame clones, with some not included. The table lists about 130,000 clones, roughly 90% of them singletons, with around 2.8% in the top ten. From germline, CDR1 is MNHEY and CDR2 SMNVEV (reference sequence). Trimming left V 6 bases short and J 0 bases short, with 21 bases between. This CDR3 is 18 amino acids long. This clonotype was sampled from an adult in good health. The sample consisted of peripheral blood, taken on day 0 of AZD1222 vaccination. The rearrangement links TRBV27 to TRBJ1-5, with D perhaps matching TRBD1 (6 bases). The CDR3 here is CASRPQARTALSNQPQHF. The CDR3 DNA follows: TGTGCCAGCAGGCCCCAAGCCAGGACAGCGCTTAGCAATCAGCCCCAGCATTTT.